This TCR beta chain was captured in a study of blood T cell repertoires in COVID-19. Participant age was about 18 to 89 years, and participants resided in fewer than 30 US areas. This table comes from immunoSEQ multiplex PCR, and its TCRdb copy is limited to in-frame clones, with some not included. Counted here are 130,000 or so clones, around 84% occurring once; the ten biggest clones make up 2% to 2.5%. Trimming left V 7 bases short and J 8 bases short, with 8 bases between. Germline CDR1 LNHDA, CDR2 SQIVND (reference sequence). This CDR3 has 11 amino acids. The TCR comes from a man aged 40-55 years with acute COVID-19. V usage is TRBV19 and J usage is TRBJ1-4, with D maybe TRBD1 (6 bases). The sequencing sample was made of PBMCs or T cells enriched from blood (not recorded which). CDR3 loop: CASTQGEKLFF. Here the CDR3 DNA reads TGTGCCAGTACCCAGGGGGAAAAACTGTTTTTT.